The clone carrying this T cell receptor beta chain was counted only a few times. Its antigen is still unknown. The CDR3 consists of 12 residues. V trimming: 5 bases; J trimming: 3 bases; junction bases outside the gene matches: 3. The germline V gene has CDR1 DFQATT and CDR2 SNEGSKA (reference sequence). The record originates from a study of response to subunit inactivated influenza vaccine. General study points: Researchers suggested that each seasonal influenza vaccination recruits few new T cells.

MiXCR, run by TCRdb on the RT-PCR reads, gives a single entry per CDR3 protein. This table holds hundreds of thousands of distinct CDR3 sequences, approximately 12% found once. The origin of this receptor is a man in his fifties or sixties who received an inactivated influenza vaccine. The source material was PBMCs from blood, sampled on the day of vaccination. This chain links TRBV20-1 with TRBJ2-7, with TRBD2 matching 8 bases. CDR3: CSAERGSYEQYF. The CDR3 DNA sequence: TGCAGTGCTGAGCGGGGGAGCTACGAGCAGTACTTC.